What follows is one TCR beta chain and its context. These data are taken from a study of CD8 T cells in Susac syndrome. Germline V lookup: CDR1 MGHRA, CDR2 YSYEKL. After removal of 4 bases from V and 0 bases from J, the junction contained 5 bases not matched to a gene. The CDR3 sequence is 16 residues long. Random hexamers were used to reverse transcribe an amount of roughly 0.5 to 1 ug RNA. MiXCR was run by TCRdb on the immunoSEQ multiplex PCR reads, yielding one entry per CDR3 protein. The sample lists about 300,000 distinct CDR3 sequences, roughly 85% seen once, with about 0.22% in the top ten. The chain combines TRBV4-1 with TRBJ2-7; TRBD2 matches 11 bases. The receptor comes from a human donor with multiple sclerosis. Source material: CD8+ T cells from PBMCs. DNA of the CDR3: TGCGCCAGCAGCCTAATACTAGCGGGAGCCTCCTACGAGCAGTACTTC. Its protein product is CASSLILAGASYEQYF.